The rows below give T cell receptor beta chains drawn from one sample of a study of metastatic and nonmetastatic thyroid tumors. Using MiXCR, TCRdb re-called clones from the PCR reads. The data show 32,000 or so clones, roughly a sixth seen once. The sample comprised blood. The receptors shown here come from a male donor with papillary thyroid cancer or a benign thyroid nodule (not recorded which). Some clones in this sample may be carry-over from other donors' samples. The CDR3 runs from the conserved cysteine through the conserved F or W. The D gene is left open where the match is weak. Size is omitted from some rows. Given values are once, few, many or a class for expanded clones.

CDR3aa,CDR3nt,v_gene,d_gene,j_gene,abundance
CASSCGRRTATSGELFF,TGTGCCAGCAGTTGTGGTAGGCGTACCGCAACCTCCGGGGAGCTGTTTTTT,TRBV6-1,NA,TRBJ2-2,NA
CATSDRDRTNAGELFF,TGTGCCACCAGTGATCGAGACAGGACGAACGCCGGGGAGCTGTTTTTT,TRBV24-1,NA,TRBJ2-2,NA
CASSMGQGLTYEQYF,TGTGCCAGCAGCATGGGACAGGGGCTCACCTACGAGCAGTACTTC,TRBV5-4,TRBD1,TRBJ2-7,few
CASSGELGGPQETQYF,TGTGCCAGCAGTGGCGAATTGGGCGGGCCTCAAGAGACCCAGTACTTC,TRBV25-1,NA,TRBJ2-5,many
CASRSTGGTEAFF,TGTGCCAGCAGGTCCACAGGGGGCACTGAAGCTTTCTTT,TRBV3-1,TRBD1,TRBJ1-1,many
CASSPAGGGHYEQYF,TGTGCCAGCAGCCCCGCGGGCGGGGGCCATTACGAGCAGTACTTC,TRBV11-2,NA,TRBJ2-7,many
CASSPTITTGLNEQFF,TGTGCCAGCTCACCTACGATAACGACAGGACTCAATGAGCAGTTCTTC,TRBV18,NA,TRBJ2-1,NA
CANSPGPPLDPFF,TGTGCCAATAGTCCGGGACCCCCCTTGGATCCGTTCTTC,TRBV19,NA,TRBJ2-1,NA
CASSPPSLDRGEQFF,TGTGCCAGCTCACCACCGAGCCTAGATCGTGGGGAGCAGTTCTTC,TRBV18,NA,TRBJ2-1,many
CASTDSAKNIQYF,TGTGCCAGTACCGATTCAGCCAAAAACATTCAGTACTTC,TRBV19,NA,TRBJ2-4,many
CASSDLGGGNNEQFF,TGTGCCAGCAGCGACCTAGGGGGGGGCAACAATGAGCAGTTCTTC,TRBV11-3,NA,TRBJ2-1,NA
CASSPIRRLADAYEQYF,TGTGCCAGCAGTCCCATCCGCCGACTAGCGGACGCCTACGAGCAGTACTTC,TRBV6-1,TRBD2,TRBJ2-7,few
CASSPPCQAKNIQYF,TGTGCCAGCTCACCACCGTGCCAAGCCAAAAACATTCAGTACTTC,TRBV18,NA,TRBJ2-4,many
CASRGVRYEQYF,TGTGCCAGCAGGGGGGTCCGCTACGAGCAGTACTTC,TRBV6-1,NA,TRBJ2-7,medium-sized
CASSLGTSGDKYF,TGTGCCAGCAGCCTCGGGACTAGCGGGGACAAATACTTC,TRBV7-9,TRBD2,TRBJ2-7,NA
CASSPSRTAETQYF,TGCGCCAGCAGCCCGTCCCGGACGGCGGAGACCCAGTACTTC,TRBV4-3,NA,TRBJ2-5,many
CASSPRDDINQPQHF,TGTGCCAGCAGTCCCAGGGATGATATTAATCAGCCCCAGCATTTT,TRBV28,NA,TRBJ1-5,many
CASSQGSGLEQYF,TGTGCCAGCAGCCAAGGCTCGGGGCTTGAGCAGTACTTC,TRBV11-2,NA,TRBJ2-7,NA
CASSSILAGGLGQETQYF,TGTGCCAGCAGCTCTATACTAGCGGGGGGGCTGGGGCAAGAGACCCAGTACTTC,TRBV11-2,TRBD2,TRBJ2-5,few
CASSRSGTVYEQYF,TGTGCCAGCAGCCGCTCCGGGACAGTCTACGAGCAGTACTTC,TRBV13,TRBD1,TRBJ2-7,many
CSAPQDRVGEQYF,TGCAGTGCTCCTCAAGACAGGGTGGGGGAGCAGTACTTC,TRBV20-1,TRBD1,TRBJ2-7,many